This T cell receptor beta chain was retrieved from a study of blood T cell repertoires in COVID-19. The wider study: The United States, Italy and Spain were the sources of the acute and convalescent COVID-19 samples. In each case, the material was cDNA or gDNA derived from T cells, B-cell-depleted T cells, or PBMCs.

CDR1 and CDR2 from the germline V gene are LNHDA and SQIVND (reference sequence). Deletions cut 10 bases from V and 3 bases from J, with 12 bases between. This CDR3 is 13 amino acids long. Some clones are missing from TCRdb's copy, which holds only in-frame ones; the method was immunoSEQ multiplex PCR. Counted here are 110,000 or so clones, 85% occurring once; the ten biggest clones make up 10% to 15%. Sequences were obtained from peripheral blood. The chain is built from TRBV19 and TRBJ2-2; D may be TRBD1 (6 bases). This TCR came from a human donor in a cohort sampled during active COVID-19. CDR3 amino acids: CATSHRDTGELFF. The CDR3 DNA follows: TGTGCCACCTCTCACAGGGACACCGGGGAGCTGTTTTTT.